This T cell receptor (beta chain) appears in the sequencing data of a study of CD8+ T cells in alopecia areata. Study-wide results and caveats: With tofacitinib ongoing, many expanded lesional clones persisted in both scalp and blood. Normal-skin resident alphabeta T cells also appear among scalp sample sequences.

The treatment: oral pan-JAK inhibitor, 5-10 mg twice daily. The CDR3 length is 13 residues. Between the trimmed V and J ends, which lost 6 bases and 3 bases, there was a span of 15 bases. The germline gives CDR1 SQVTM, CDR2 ANQGSEA. Extraction of RNA preceded its reverse transcription into cDNA, which served as the sequencing template. Method: immunoSEQ multiplex PCR; TCRdb's copy keeps in-frame clones and lacks some. This sample has tens of thousands of clones, with over 25% found just once. This clone was seen more than once but under ten times. Antigen: not known. This clonotype was obtained from a human donor with alopecia areata. The V and J genes are TRBV29-1 and TRBJ2-7; possibly TRBD2 for D (5 bases). Sequencing was performed on CD8+ T cells sorted from blood, taken at week 4, from a patient treated with tofacitinib. DNA of the CDR3: TGCAGCGTGGGAGCGGCCGCGGGCTACGAGCAGTACTTC. Protein sequence: CSVGAAAGYEQYF.